The clone carrying this T cell receptor beta chain was seen just once. Assay used: immunoSEQ multiplex PCR; TCRdb lists only in-frame clones, some missing. The sample holds 150,000 to 200,000 clones; 91% are singletons and the top ten take about 1.6%. These data come from a study of control samples from healthy donors and cancer patients. The V gene's germline CDR1 is MNHEY and CDR2 SVGEGT. There are 15 residues in the CDR3. Trimming cost V 6 bases and J 3 bases; bases outside gene matches: 6. The material sequenced was blood. The chain links TRBV6-2 or TRBV6-3 to TRBJ2-7; TRBD2 matches at 12 bases. The sequence derives from a woman aged 25 to 45 in good health. The CDR3 nucleotides are TGTGCCAGCAGCCGACCTAGCGGGAGGGGCTACGAGCAGTACTTC. It codes for CASSRPSGRGYEQYF.